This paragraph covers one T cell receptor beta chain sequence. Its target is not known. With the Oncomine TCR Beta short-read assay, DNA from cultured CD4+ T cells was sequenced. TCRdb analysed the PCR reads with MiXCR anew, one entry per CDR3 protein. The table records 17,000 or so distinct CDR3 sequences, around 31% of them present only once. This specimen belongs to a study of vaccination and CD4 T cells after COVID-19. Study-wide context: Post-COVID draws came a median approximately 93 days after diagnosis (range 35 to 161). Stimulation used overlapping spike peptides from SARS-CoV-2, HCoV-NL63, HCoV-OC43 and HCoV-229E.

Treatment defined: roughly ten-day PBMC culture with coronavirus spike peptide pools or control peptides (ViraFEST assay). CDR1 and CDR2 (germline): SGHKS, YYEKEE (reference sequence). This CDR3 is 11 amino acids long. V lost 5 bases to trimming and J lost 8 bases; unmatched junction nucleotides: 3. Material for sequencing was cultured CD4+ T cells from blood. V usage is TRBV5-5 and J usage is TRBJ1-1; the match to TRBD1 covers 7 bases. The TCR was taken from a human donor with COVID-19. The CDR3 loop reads CASRQQGEAFF. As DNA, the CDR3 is TGTGCCAGCAGACAACAGGGGGAAGCTTTCTTT.